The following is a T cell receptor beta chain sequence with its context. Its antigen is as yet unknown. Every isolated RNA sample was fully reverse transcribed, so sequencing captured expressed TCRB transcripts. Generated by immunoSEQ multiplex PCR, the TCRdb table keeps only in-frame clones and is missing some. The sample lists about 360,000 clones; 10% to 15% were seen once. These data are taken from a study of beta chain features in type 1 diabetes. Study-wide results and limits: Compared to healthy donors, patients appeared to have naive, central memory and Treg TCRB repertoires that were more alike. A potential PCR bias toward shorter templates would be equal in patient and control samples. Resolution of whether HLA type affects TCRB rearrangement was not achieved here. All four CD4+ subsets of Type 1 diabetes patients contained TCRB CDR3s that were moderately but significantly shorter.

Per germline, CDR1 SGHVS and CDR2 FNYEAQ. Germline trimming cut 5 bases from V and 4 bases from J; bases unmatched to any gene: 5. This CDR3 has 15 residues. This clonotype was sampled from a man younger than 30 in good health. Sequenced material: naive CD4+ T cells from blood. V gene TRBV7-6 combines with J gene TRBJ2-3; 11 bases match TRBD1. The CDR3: CASSRPGQGADTQYF. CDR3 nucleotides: TGTGCCAGCAGCCGGCCGGGACAGGGGGCAGATACGCAGTATTTT.